This T cell receptor beta chain was profiled in a study of T cells after yellow fever vaccination. Study conclusions and caveats: Booster sampling recovered most clones from primary vaccination (approximately 97% CD4, approximately 90% CD8). Overlap between CD4 and CD8 compartments was detected for a small share of clonotypes.

Turning to this clonotype: Its antigen is not known.

5'RACE template switching added a universal primer site and UMIs to TCR cDNA. TCRdb processed the 5' RACE reads anew with MiXCR; each CDR3 protein has one entry. The sample holds fewer than 500,000 distinct CDR3 sequences, around 20% seen once. Trimming at V came to 2 bases and at J to 5 bases, leaving 3 bases not matched to a gene. Looked up from germline, CDR1 is DFQATT and CDR2 is SNEGSKA (reference sequence). This CDR3 is built from 13 residues. The V and J genes are TRBV20-1 and TRBJ2-1; TRBD1 aligns across 7 bases. The clonotype originates from a man aged 18 to 29 who received the YFV17D yellow fever vaccine. Here the sequenced sample was PBMCs, taken before the yellow fever booster vaccination. This chain's CDR3 is CSARRDSHNEQFF. CDR3 coding DNA: TGCAGTGCTAGAAGGGACAGCCACAATGAGCAGTTCTTC.